Here is one TCR beta chain with its context. The target antigen is unknown. This may arise from a read error, as a much more abundant clone is one base away. The data are from a study of blood T cells in healthy people across ages. It was with a sample-barcoded 5' primer and a J-beta primer mix that a second PCR of roughly 7 to 12 cycles was run. With 12 random nucleotides, a template-switch adaptor tagged each individual cDNA molecule. TCRdb used MiXCR to reprocess the 5' RACE reads, holding one entry per CDR3 protein. Of about 650,000 distinct CDR3 sequences detected, over 40% appear once; the ten largest clones hold 13%. General study points: Calculation of diversity from one million T cells yielded estimates considered to be underestimates.

The ends were cut back, 5 bases at V and 0 bases at J, with 15 bases in the middle. Per the germline V gene, CDR1 is SQVTM and CDR2 is ANQGSEA. The CDR3 extends over 15 amino acids. Sample: blood. The chain couples TRBV29-1 to TRBJ2-3; D is uncertain. This receptor was obtained from a woman older than 75 in good health. CDR3: CSVSDPNRSTDTQYF. The CDR3 DNA sequence: TGCAGCGTTTCGGACCCGAATCGCAGCACAGATACGCAGTATTTT.